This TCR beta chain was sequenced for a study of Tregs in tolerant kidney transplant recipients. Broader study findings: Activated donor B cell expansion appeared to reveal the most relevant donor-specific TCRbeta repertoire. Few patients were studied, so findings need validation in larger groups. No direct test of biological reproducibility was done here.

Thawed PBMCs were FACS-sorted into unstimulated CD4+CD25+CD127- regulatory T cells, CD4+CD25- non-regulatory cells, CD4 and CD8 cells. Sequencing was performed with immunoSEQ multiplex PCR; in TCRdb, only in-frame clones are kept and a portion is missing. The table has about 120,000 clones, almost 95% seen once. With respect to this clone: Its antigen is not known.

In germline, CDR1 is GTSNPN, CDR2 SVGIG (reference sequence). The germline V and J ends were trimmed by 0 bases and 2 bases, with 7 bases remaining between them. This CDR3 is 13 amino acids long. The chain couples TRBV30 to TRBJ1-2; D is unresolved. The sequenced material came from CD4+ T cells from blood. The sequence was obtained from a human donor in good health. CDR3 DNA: TGTGCCTGGAGTGTAGTGGGAAACTATGGCTACACCTTC. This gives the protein CAWSVVGNYGYTF.